This T cell receptor (beta chain) was sequenced in a study of shared clonotypes between healthy human individuals. CDR3 length: 17 amino acids. V was pared by 0 bases and J by 1 base, with 8 bases of the junction left unmatched. Germline lookup yields CDR1 SGHRS and CDR2 YFSETQ. The table came from immunoSEQ multiplex PCR; TCRdb's copy has only in-frame clones and leaves some out. The sample records around 2.5 million clones, approximately 94% being singletons. The chain uses TRBV5-1 and TRBJ2-5; 8 nucleotides agree with TRBD2. This receptor was obtained from a young man in good health. Some clones in this sample may be carry-over from other donors' samples. Sequencing input: naive CD4+ T cells from PBMCs. Stated subset: CD45RA+ positively selected. The DNA for the CDR3 is TGCGCCAGCAGCTTGGTAGGAGCGGGAGTCGGCCAAGAGACCCAGTACTTC. Protein product: CASSLVGAGVGQETQYF.